The 32 T cell receptor beta chains presented below share a single source sample, sequenced in a study of blood T cell repertoires in COVID-19. Sequencing used immunoSEQ multiplex PCR; TCRdb keeps in-frame clones, though not all of them. The sample has 370,000 or so clones; 81% are singletons. Specimen: peripheral blood. The origin of the receptors is a human donor with acute or convalescent COVID-19. The donor label of this sample is uncertain.

This clone was found a few times. The chain has TRBV5-1 and TRBJ1-1; D is unclear. CDR1 is SGHRS and CDR2 is YFSETQ in the germline V gene. Trimming stripped 1 base from V and 0 bases from J, with 13 bases between. This CDR3 region has 16 residues. This CDR3 reads CASSLTGIRMNTEAFF. In DNA, the CDR3 is TGCGCCAGCAGCTTGACGGGTATCAGAATGAACACTGAAGCTTTCTTT.

The rearrangement links TRBV3-1 (or the pseudogene TRBV3-2) to TRBJ2-6; D gene unclear. The germline V gene encodes CDR1 LGHDT and CDR2 YNNKEL (reference sequence). The V end was cut by 4 bases, the J end by 0 bases, with 13 bases between. The length of the CDR3 is 17 residues. The CDR3 region has the DNA TGTGCCAGCAGCCTCGGAGTGTTTTTCTCTGGGGCCAACGTCCTGACTTTC. It codes for CASSLGVFFSGANVLTF.

In its sample, this clone was seen a few times. The chain uses TRBV4-1 and TRBJ1-4; D call uncertain. Germline CDR1 is MGHRA and CDR2 is YSYEKL. This CDR3 region has 17 residues. V shed 0 bases and J shed 4 bases, with 15 bases lying between them. DNA of the CDR3: TGCGCCAGCAGCCAAGATTCCGGAGGGTGGGGTAATGAAAAACTGTTTTTT. Its protein product is CASSQDSGGWGNEKLFF.

V and J are TRBV5-4 and TRBJ1-1; 8 bases map to TRBD1. V lost 4 bases and J lost 9; bases outside the gene matches: 17. There are 16 residues in the CDR3. Per the germline V gene, CDR1 is SGHNT and CDR2 is YYREEE (reference sequence). This CDR3 reads CASSIGQGVLDQKAFF. The CDR3 DNA follows: TGTGCCAGCAGCATTGGACAGGGCGTGCTCGACCAAAAAGCTTTCTTT.

The CDR3 DNA follows: TGTGCCAGCTCACCAAGACCCCAGGGTGTTGACACTGAAGCTTTCTTT. It encodes CASSPRPQGVDTEAFF. V is TRBV18 and J is TRBJ1-1, with D perhaps matching TRBD1 (5 bases). Germline CDR1 KGHSH, CDR2 LQKENI. Trimming shortened V by 2 bases and J by 3 bases, and 16 bases separated the two germline ends. CDR3 length equals 16 residues.

This clone was picked up one time. The CDR3 protein is CASSPVSRGDNSPLHF. CDR3 in DNA: TGTGCCAGCTCACCAGTTTCCAGGGGAGATAATTCACCCCTCCACTTT. The J gene is TRBJ1-6, the V gene TRBV18, with D possibly being TRBD1 (6 bases). The V end was cut by 2 bases, the J end by 5 bases, with 13 bases between. CDR3 length: 16 residues. Germline values: CDR1 KGHSH, CDR2 LQKENI.

The chain uses TRBV2 and TRBJ1-3; tentative D call: TRBD1 (5 bases). The ends were cut back, 10 bases at V and 2 bases at J, with 21 bases in the middle. Per germline, CDR1 SNHLY and CDR2 FYNNEI. The CDR3 has 16 amino acids. CDR3: CAIVQGERIAGNTIYF. The CDR3 coding sequence is TGTGCCATCGTCCAGGGCGAAAGGATTGCTGGAAACACCATATATTTT. Based on the CDR3 plus reference TRBV2 and TRBJ1-3, the full variable domain is EPEVTQTPSHQVTQMGQEVILRCVPISNHLYFYWYRQILGQKVEFLVSFYNNEISEKSEIFDDQFSVERPDGSNFTLKIRSTKLEDSAMYFCAIVQGERIAGNTIYFGEGSWLTVV.

The chain joins TRBV5-4 to TRBJ2-5; 14 nucleotides line up with TRBD2. CDR3 size: 16 residues. V shed 4 bases and J 4 bases; nucleotides not matched to a gene: 6. CDR1 is SGHNT, CDR2 YYREEE, per germline (reference sequence). The chain's CDR3 is CASSDGTSGSRETQYF. The DNA of the CDR3 is TGTGCCAGCAGCGATGGGACTAGCGGGAGTCGAGAGACCCAGTACTTC.

This clone occurred a few times. The chain recombines TRBV7-9 with TRBJ1-3; unclear D gene. Trimming shortened V by 8 bases and J by 5 bases, and 16 bases separated the two germline ends. The CDR3 spans 14 residues. Germline V gene sequence: CDR1 SEHNR, CDR2 FQNEAQ (reference sequence). DNA of the CDR3: TGTGCCAGCGGACTCCCCCAGACGCGAAACACCATATATTTT. It yields the protein CASGLPQTRNTIYF.

This chain joins TRBV3-1 (or the pseudogene TRBV3-2) and TRBJ1-6; D might be TRBD1 (5 bases). CDR3 length: 13 amino acids. Trimming took off 1 base at V and 10 bases at J, with 8 bases between the two ends. In germline, CDR1 is LGHDT, CDR2 YNNKEL (reference sequence). The CDR3 region has the DNA TGTGCCAGCAGCCAAGTCAGGGAATCACCCCTCCACTTT. This gives the protein CASSQVRESPLHF.

This clone was recorded once. The chain combines TRBV30 with TRBJ1-6; 7 bases are a match to TRBD1. The V segment lost 5 bases and the J segment 5 bases; nucleotides outside the gene matches: 0. Germline V gene lookup returns CDR1 GTSNPN and CDR2 SVGIG (reference sequence). The CDR3 consists of 12 residues. CDR3 nucleotide sequence: TGTGCCTGGGGGACAGATAATTCACCCCTCCACTTT. It is translated as CAWGTDNSPLHF.

This chain joins TRBV6-6 and TRBJ2-3; 7 bases agree with TRBD1. The J segment lost 9 bases and the V segment lost 4 bases, leaving 10 bases of the junction unmatched. Germline CDR1 reads MNHNY; CDR2 reads SVGAGI (reference sequence). The CDR3 sequence is 14 residues long. The CDR3 region has the DNA TGTGCCAGCAGTTCAACACCGGGACAGAGCACGCAGTATTTT. Protein: CASSSTPGQSTQYF.

This clone was counted a single time. This rearrangement joins TRBV18 to TRBJ2-7; TRBD1 might be the D (6 bases). Trimming left V 3 bases short and J 5 bases short, with 8 bases between. The CDR3 is made up of 12 amino acids. In germline, CDR1 is KGHSH, CDR2 LQKENI. The CDR3, as DNA: TGTGCCAGCTCACCCCGGACAGACGAGCAGTACTTC. Protein product: CASSPRTDEQYF.

This sequence joins TRBV4-2 and TRBJ1-4, with 7 nucleotides matching TRBD1. V lost 1 base and J lost 8; bases outside the gene matches: 7. Germline values: CDR1 LGHNA, CDR2 YNFKEQ. This CDR3 comprises 15 residues. DNA of the CDR3: TGTGCCAGCAGCCAAGTGGGGACAGCGAACGAAAAACTGTTTTTT. This codes for CASSQVGTANEKLFF.

A single count supports this clone. V is TRBV5-5 and J is TRBJ1-2; D may be TRBD1 (5 bases). The CDR3 length is 12 residues. Germline CDR1 reads SGHKS; CDR2 reads YYEKEE (reference sequence). Trimming took 4 bases from V and 7 from J, leaving 11 bases between them. This chain's CDR3 is CASSHRDFGYTF. CDR3 DNA sequence: TGTGCCAGCAGCCACCGGGACTTTGGCTACACCTTC.

This clone was recorded many times. The chain carries TRBV3-1 (or the pseudogene TRBV3-2) and TRBJ2-7; 7 positions match TRBD2. CDR1 is LGHDT, CDR2 YNNKEL, per germline (reference sequence). Trimming removed 0 bases from V and 7 bases from J; junction bases left unmatched: 6. The CDR3 loop spans 14 amino acids. The CDR3 loop reads CASSQDLRGREQYF. CDR3 nucleotides: TGTGCCAGCAGCCAAGATTTGCGGGGGAGAGAGCAGTACTTC.

This clone has only a few counts. The chain employs TRBV9 and TRBJ1-1; 7 bases fit TRBD1. The trim removed 3 bases at V and 2 bases at J, leaving 7 bases unmatched. CDR3 size: 15 residues. Germline CDR1 reads SGDLS; CDR2 reads YYNGEE. The CDR3 here is CASSERTGGNTEAFF. The CDR3 nucleotides are TGTGCCAGCAGCGAGAGGACAGGCGGAAACACTGAAGCTTTCTTT.

The table lists this clone with a few counts. V and J are TRBV19 and TRBJ2-7, with TRBD2 matching 10 bases. V trimming: 5 bases; J trimming: 5 bases; junction bases outside the gene matches: 6. The CDR3 consists of 14 residues. The germline CDR1 and CDR2 sequences are LNHDA and SQIVND (reference sequence). The CDR3 is CASSGIAGGDEQYF. CDR3 sequence (DNA): TGTGCCAGTAGTGGAATAGCGGGAGGAGACGAGCAGTACTTC.

V usage is TRBV5-1 and J usage is TRBJ2-6; a possible D gene is TRBD2 (5 bases). The germline gives CDR1 SGHRS, CDR2 YFSETQ. This CDR3 has 16 amino acids. Between the trimmed V and J ends, which lost 1 base and 0 bases, there was a span of 8 bases. The CDR3 nucleotides read TGCGCCAGCAGCTTGTCGGGGAACTCTGGGGCCAACGTCCTGACTTTC. Its protein is CASSLSGNSGANVLTF. The complete variable domain, with remaining parts taken from reference TRBV5-1 and TRBJ2-6, reads KAGVTQTPRYLIKTRGQQVTLSCSPISGHRSVSWYQQTPGQGLQFLFEYFSETQRNKGNFPGRFSGRQFSNSRSEMNVSTLELGDSALYLCASSLSGNSGANVLTFGAGSRLTVL.

This clone was detected only a few times. The V call is TRBV6-1, the J call TRBJ1-2, with D hard to call. Germline V gene sequence: CDR1 MNHNS, CDR2 SASEGT. This CDR3 contains 12 residues. With 1 base removed from V and 5 bases from J, the gap between germline ends came to 5 bases. The DNA for the CDR3 is TGTGCCAGCAGTGAAGGCACATATGGCTACACCTTC. Translation gives CASSEGTYGYTF.

The V call is TRBV27, the J call TRBJ2-2; 8 bases line up with TRBD2. There are 15 residues in the CDR3. The V gene's germline CDR1 is MNHEY and CDR2 SMNVEV (reference sequence). The trim removed 2 bases at V and 4 bases at J, leaving 3 bases unmatched. CDR3 bases: TGTGCCAGCAGTTTAGGCGGGGGGCGCACCGGGGAGCTGTTTTTT. This sequence encodes CASSLGGGRTGELFF.

The V and J genes are TRBV6-1 and TRBJ1-1, with D possibly TRBD1 on 6 matching bases. This CDR3 is built from 13 residues. Looked up from germline, CDR1 is MNHNS and CDR2 is SASEGT. V was shortened by 3 bases and J by 7 bases, with 12 bases between the two germline ends. The CDR3 sequence is CASSDDRFGEAFF. Here the CDR3 DNA reads TGTGCCAGCAGTGATGACAGGTTCGGTGAAGCTTTCTTT.

The chain uses TRBV5-4 and TRBJ2-1; the match to TRBD2 covers 9 bases. The germline CDR1 and CDR2 sequences are SGHNT and YYREEE (reference sequence). Trimming cost V 2 bases and J 4 bases; bases outside gene matches: 4. This CDR3 is built from 15 residues. The CDR3 sequence is CASSFSGGLYNEQFF. The CDR3 nucleotides are TGTGCCAGCAGCTTTAGCGGGGGTCTTTACAATGAGCAGTTCTTC.

This chain links TRBV24-1 with TRBJ1-6; D may be TRBD1 (6 bases). V was pared by 6 bases and J by 13 bases, with 18 bases between. Germline assignment: CDR1 KGHDR and CDR2 SFDVKD. The CDR3 loop spans 14 amino acids. The CDR3 DNA reads TGTGCCACCAGTAAACCCCGGGGGGCCTCGCCCCTCCACTTT. Encoded protein: CATSKPRGASPLHF.

This chain joins TRBV7-7 and TRBJ2-1, with D tentatively TRBD1 (6 bases). V was pared by 2 bases and J by 5 bases, with 19 bases between. The CDR3 length is 17 residues. CDR1 SSHAT and CDR2 FNYEAQ come from the germline V gene (reference sequence). The DNA for the CDR3 is TGTGCCAGCAGCTTAAGAGGAGACAGGTTGGATCACAATGAGCAGTTCTTC. Amino acid sequence: CASSLRGDRLDHNEQFF.

The chain combines TRBV3-1 (or the pseudogene TRBV3-2) with TRBJ1-6; D ambiguous. CDR3 length equals 13 residues. The V gene's germline CDR1 is LGHDT and CDR2 YNNKEL (reference sequence). Trimming pared 1 base from V and 9 bases from J, leaving 7 bases between. Here the CDR3 reads CASSQVGSSPLHF. The CDR3 DNA follows: TGTGCCAGCAGCCAAGTCGGGAGTTCACCCCTCCACTTT.

This chain joins TRBV2 and TRBJ1-5; no firm D call. Trimming pared 4 bases from V and 5 bases from J, leaving 12 bases between. Per the germline V gene, CDR1 is SNHLY and CDR2 is FYNNEI. The CDR3 extends over 14 amino acids. In nucleotides, the CDR3 is TGTGCCAGCAGTGGAGTGGCGGTGGATCAGCCCCAGCATTTT. This sequence encodes CASSGVAVDQPQHF.

In this sample, this clone turned up a few times. The chain joins TRBV6-5 to TRBJ1-3, with D perhaps matching TRBD1 (5 bases). The CDR3 spans 14 residues. V was clipped by 7 bases and J by 0 bases, with 10 bases between them. CDR1 and CDR2 (germline): MNHEY, SVGAGI. The CDR3 is CASKGAYSGNTIYF. The CDR3 nucleotides are TGTGCCAGCAAAGGGGCATACTCTGGAAACACCATATATTTT.

V is TRBV5-4 and J is TRBJ2-5, with 7 bases fitting TRBD2. CDR1 and CDR2 (germline): SGHNT, YYREEE (reference sequence). J was trimmed by 3 bases and V by 4 bases; bases with no gene match: 3. This CDR3 is 13 amino acids long. As DNA, the CDR3 is TGTGCCAGCAGCAGGGAGGGTAAAGAGACCCAGTACTTC. Protein sequence: CASSREGKETQYF.

This clone appeared once. The genes are TRBV6-5 and TRBJ2-5, with TRBD2 matching over 7 bases. Looked up from germline, CDR1 is MNHEY and CDR2 is SVGAGI. CDR3 length: 12 residues. Trimming cost V 0 bases and J 10 bases; bases outside gene matches: 2. The CDR3 protein is CASSYSGGIQYF. In DNA form, the CDR3 reads TGTGCCAGCAGTTACTCCGGGGGGATCCAGTACTTC.

CDR3 residues: CASSHTRGEAFF. The CDR3 nucleotides are TGCGCCAGCAGCCACACAAGAGGTGAAGCTTTCTTT. The chain recombines TRBV4-1 with TRBJ1-1; D is undetermined. The CDR3 is 12 residues long. The V end lost 3 bases, the J end lost 7 bases, and 9 bases lay between the germline ends. In germline, CDR1 is MGHRA, CDR2 YSYEKL.

The chain has TRBV5-1 and TRBJ2-1, with 10 nucleotides matching TRBD1. The CDR3 sequence is 16 residues long. J was trimmed by 12 bases and V by 4 bases; bases with no gene match: 16. The germline gives CDR1 SGHRS, CDR2 YFSETQ. The CDR3, as DNA: TGCGCCAGCAGCCTACCGACCGGGACAGGGGCGGATCGGCAGTTCTTC. Amino acids: CASSLPTGTGADRQFF.